The 27 T cell receptor beta chains below were found in one sample sequenced in a study of blood T cells in healthy people across ages. Alongside a J-beta primer mix, a sample-barcoded 5' primer served in a second PCR lasting about 7 to 12 cycles. A single record per CDR3 protein comes from TCRdb applying MiXCR to the 5' RACE reads. The sample has approximately 810,000 distinct CDR3 sequences; 29% are singletons. Sequenced material: blood. Receptors were obtained from a woman older than 75 in good health.

This clonotype was recorded at least ten times. The chain is built from TRBV9 and TRBJ1-1, with 9 bases aligning to TRBD1. CDR3 length equals 15 residues. V shed 4 bases and J 3 bases; nucleotides not matched to a gene: 7. CDR1 and CDR2 (germline): SGDLS, YYNGEE. CDR3 nucleotide sequence: TGTGCCAGCAGCCCTTACAGGGGGCGTGACACTGAAGCTTTCTTT. This translates into CASSPYRGRDTEAFF.

The chain recombines TRBV5-1 with TRBJ1-2, with 10 positions matching TRBD1. This CDR3 comprises 14 residues. CDR1 and CDR2 from the germline V gene are SGHRS and YFSETQ. V gave up 6 bases and J gave up 8 bases; unmatched junction bases: 10. In DNA form, the CDR3 reads TGCGCCAGCACCTCCGGGACAGGGGATCTAGGCTACACCTTC. Its protein product is CASTSGTGDLGYTF.

This clonotype occurred many times. This chain connects TRBV7-2 to TRBJ2-7, with 9 nucleotides matching TRBD1. This CDR3 is built from 15 residues. With V trimmed by 0 bases and J by 7 bases, 7 bases remained unmatched. The V gene's germline CDR1 is SGHTA and CDR2 FQGNSA. In nucleotides, the CDR3 is TGTGCCAGCAGCTTAGCTGACAGGGGGGGGTGGGAGCAGTACTTC. As protein: CASSLADRGGWEQYF.

This clonotype was seen repeatedly, ten times or more. The chain carries TRBV12-3 or TRBV12-4 and TRBJ1-6; perhaps TRBD1 as D (5 bases). The ends were cut back, 6 bases at V and 0 bases at J, with 15 bases in the middle. This CDR3 has 17 amino acids. The CDR3 nucleotides read TGTGCCAGCAGGACGGGCAGGGCTAACTCCTATAATTCACCCCTCCACTTT. It specifies CASRTGRANSYNSPLHF.

This clonotype was seen a few times. At one of its ends the junction is not consistent with the germline gene, which may arise from a read error. The chain uses TRBV29-1 and TRBJ2-5, with D perhaps given as TRBD1 or TRBD2 (5 bases each). Looked up from germline, CDR1 is SQVTM and CDR2 is ANQGSEA. The CDR3 loop spans 15 amino acids. CDR3: CNVARAGQGRETQYF. CDR3 sequence (DNA): TGCAACGTTGCCCGTGCAGGCCAGGGACGAGAGACCCAGTACTTC.

The CDR3 reads CASSFRSGGKAAYEQYF. CDR3 coding DNA: TGTGCCAGCAGCTTTCGGTCAGGAGGTAAAGCGGCCTACGAGCAGTACTTC. This chain links TRBV5-6 with TRBJ2-7; TRBD2 might be the D (5 bases). This CDR3 has 17 residues. V lost 2 bases to trimming and J lost 2 bases, with 20 bases between them. CDR1 and CDR2 (germline): SGHDT, YYEEEE.

This sequence joins TRBV21-1 and TRBJ2-5; the table gives TRBD1 as D, unverified against the DNA. TRBV21-1 is shown as a pseudogene. The CDR3 has 17 amino acids. The CDR3 loop is CASSKAAPSPSQETQYF. CDR3 sequence (DNA): TGTGCCAGCAGCAAAGCAGCCCCCAGCCCTTCACAAGAGACCCAGTACTTC.

The chain carries TRBV12-3 or TRBV12-4 and TRBJ2-7, with 10 bases aligning to TRBD1. V lost 3 bases, J lost 6 bases, and 8 bases stayed unmatched. The CDR3 consists of 15 residues. The CDR3 nucleotides are TGTGCCAGCAGTTTTTCTGGGACAGGGGAAAGCGAGCAGTACTTC. This sequence encodes CASSFSGTGESEQYF.

V gene TRBV4-3 combines with J gene TRBJ2-1, with 7 bases lining up with TRBD2. Judging by the DNA end, TRBJ2-7 fits better; the J call may be wrong. CDR1 is LGHNA and CDR2 is YSLEER in the germline V gene. This CDR3 contains 18 residues. CDR3 sequence (DNA): TGCGCCAGCAGCCAAGGTTTGCGGGGGAGAAGCTCCTACAATGAGCAGTACTTC. Translation gives CASSQGLRGRSSYNEQYF.

This clonotype was recorded at least ten times. The chain employs TRBV12-3 or TRBV12-4 and TRBJ2-3, with 11 bases aligning to TRBD1. Trimming cost V 6 bases and J 4 bases; bases outside gene matches: 6. The CDR3 runs 15 residues. Here the CDR3 reads CASSKGQGGADTQYF. The CDR3 nucleotides read TGTGCCAGCAGCAAGGGACAGGGGGGCGCAGATACGCAGTATTTT.

The gene calls are TRBV5-1 and TRBJ2-1, with D tentatively TRBD2 (6 bases). The length of the CDR3 is 15 residues. Germline CDR1 reads SGHRS; CDR2 reads YFSETQ. Trimming removed 1 base at V and 9 bases at J, with 17 bases between. The CDR3 DNA is TGCGCCAGCAGCTTGTCTAGCGAATCTAATCTTGAGCAGTTCTTC. Translating it yields CASSLSSESNLEQFF.

This clonotype was seen repeatedly, ten times or more. The V gene is TRBV5-1, the J gene TRBJ2-1; 9 nucleotides agree with TRBD2. Looked up from germline, CDR1 is SGHRS and CDR2 is YFSETQ. With 2 bases clipped from V and 9 bases from J, the junction kept 9 bases outside the gene matches. The CDR3 loop spans 15 amino acids. CDR3 in DNA: TGCGCCAGCAGCTTCGGTAGCGGGGGTGCGGCTGAGCAGTTCTTC. Its protein is CASSFGSGGAAEQFF. Drawing the rest from reference TRBV5-1 and TRBJ2-1, the complete variable domain is KAGVTQTPRYLIKTRGQQVTLSCSPISGHRSVSWYQQTPGQGLQFLFEYFSETQRNKGNFPGRFSGRQFSNSRSEMNVSTLELGDSALYLCASSFGSGGAAEQFFGPGTRLTVL.

This clonotype was counted a few times. A much larger clone lies a single base off, so this may be a read error. The chain combines TRBV7-2 with TRBJ2-7; D may be TRBD2 (5 bases). With 2 bases removed from V and 12 bases from J, the gap between germline ends came to 17 bases. Per the germline V gene, CDR1 is SGHTA and CDR2 is FQGNSA. This CDR3 has 13 amino acids. In DNA, the CDR3 is TGTGCCAGCAGCTTAAGTGGGGAGACGGTGCGGTACTTC. This codes for CASSLSGETVRYF.

The genes are TRBV6-5 and TRBJ2-5; no reliable D call. The germline V and J ends were trimmed by 6 bases and 12 bases, with 20 bases remaining between them. This CDR3 has 13 residues. From germline, CDR1 is MNHEY and CDR2 SVGAGI. CDR3 bases: TGTGCCAGCAGCCGCCTGCGGATGTACGAGAAGTACTTC. Translation gives CASSRLRMYEKYF.

This clonotype was picked up a small number of times. The chain has TRBV6-1 and TRBJ1-1; 7 positions match TRBD1. The trim removed 5 bases at V and 5 bases at J, leaving 17 bases unmatched. Per germline, CDR1 MNHNS and CDR2 SASEGT. This CDR3 comprises 17 residues. The chain's CDR3 is CASSPPKTDRVRTEAFF. CDR3 sequence (DNA): TGTGCCAGCAGTCCCCCGAAAACCGACAGGGTAAGGACTGAAGCTTTCTTT.

V is TRBV5-6 and J is TRBJ2-1, with D maybe TRBD2 (6 bases). The J call may not be correct, given that the DNA end is closer to TRBJ2-7. Germline lookup yields CDR1 SGHDT and CDR2 YYEEEE. CDR3 length: 15 residues. The CDR3 DNA is TGTGCCAGCAGACGGCGGGGAAGCTCCTACAATGAGCAGTACTTC. This translates into CASRRRGSSYNEQYF.

The chain links TRBV21-1 to TRBJ2-5. TRBV21-1 is a pseudogene segment. The CDR3 is 16 amino acids. CDR3 DNA sequence: TGTGCCAGCAGCACCCTTCGACATACGTACCAAGAGACCCAGTACTTC. As protein: CASSTLRHTYQETQYF.

With regard to this clonotype: The junction shows a germline mismatch at one end, possibly a read error. V and J are TRBV12-3 or TRBV12-4 and TRBJ1-2, with 7 bases aligning to TRBD1. This CDR3 has 12 residues. In DNA, the CDR3 is TGTGCCAGCAGTAGAGGGACAGATGGCTACACTTTC. As protein: CASSRGTDGYTF.

The J gene is TRBJ1-1, the V gene TRBV7-2; 7 nucleotides agree with TRBD1. This CDR3 region has 15 residues. V was clipped by 5 bases and J by 1 base; unmatched bases: 7. The germline V gene has CDR1 SGHTA and CDR2 FQGNSA. CDR3 in amino acids: CASSPPTGRNTEAFF. The CDR3 DNA reads as TGTGCCAGCAGCCCACCGACAGGGAGGAACACTGAAGCTTTCTTT.

This clonotype was seen repeatedly, ten times or more. CDR3 residues: CSVEDGRGGNEQFF. Here the CDR3 DNA reads TGCAGCGTTGAAGACGGGCGGGGGGGCAATGAGCAGTTCTTC. The rearrangement links TRBV29-1 to TRBJ2-1; 9 bases match TRBD2. J was trimmed by 6 bases and V by 0 bases; bases with no gene match: 3. This CDR3 has 14 residues. Germline CDR1 and CDR2: SQVTM and ANQGSEA.

A note on this clonotype: This may come from a read error, since a much larger clone is one base off. The genes are TRBV12-3 or TRBV12-4 and TRBJ2-5, with TRBD1 identical over 7 bases. V lost 7 bases to trimming and J lost 3 bases; unmatched junction nucleotides: 11. The CDR3 consists of 15 residues. The CDR3 region has the DNA TGTGCCAGCATCACCTCCGGGACAGTGAAAGAGACCCAGTACTTC. Translating gives CASITSGTVKETQYF.

This clonotype was seen repeatedly, ten times or more. The V call is TRBV7-2, the J call TRBJ2-2; D gene ambiguous. The germline V and J ends were trimmed by 1 base and 4 bases, with 16 bases remaining between them. This CDR3 has 17 residues. Looked up from germline, CDR1 is SGHTA and CDR2 is FQGNSA. The CDR3 here is CASSLVGGLSPTGELFF. CDR3 nucleotides: TGTGCCAGCAGCTTAGTAGGCGGTCTTAGCCCCACCGGGGAGCTGTTTTTT.

This clonotype occurred a few times. A much larger clone sits a single nucleotide away, making a read error possible. This sequence joins TRBV29-1 and TRBJ1-5; weak D call: TRBD1 (6 bases). CDR1 is SQVTM and CDR2 is ANQGSEA in the germline V gene. The CDR3 is 12 residues long. Deletions cut 5 bases from V and 9 bases from J, with 14 bases between. The CDR3 region is CSVRQVGRPQHF. CDR3 DNA: TGCAGCGTTCGACAGGTGGGGCGGCCCCAGCATTTT.

The table lists this clonotype with a few counts. The V call is TRBV24-1, the J call TRBJ1-2; D is perhaps TRBD1 (5 bases). CDR3 length: 13 amino acids. The germline V gene encodes CDR1 KGHDR and CDR2 SFDVKD. V was pared by 5 bases and J by 5 bases, with 11 bases between. Here the CDR3 reads CATSVEEGYGYTF. CDR3 nucleotide sequence: TGTGCCACCAGTGTCGAAGAGGGGTATGGCTACACCTTC.

The rearrangement joins TRBV10-3 to TRBJ2-7; no definite D call. The V and J ends lost 2 bases and 6 bases respectively, with 8 bases between them. Germline loops: CDR1 ENHRY, CDR2 SYGVKD. The CDR3 is 12 residues long. In DNA, the CDR3 is TGTGCCATCAGTGAGCCCTCCCGCGAGCAGTACTTC. Its protein product is CAISEPSREQYF.

The chain uses TRBV4-1 and TRBJ2-1; D is tentatively TRBD1 or TRBD2 (5 bases each). There are 14 residues in the CDR3. V was pared by 3 bases and J by 7 bases, with 13 bases between. From germline, CDR1 is MGHRA and CDR2 YSYEKL. CDR3 region: CASSQQYEGNEQFF. The CDR3 DNA reads TGCGCCAGCAGCCAGCAATACGAGGGGAATGAGCAGTTCTTC.

There are many counts of this clonotype. The J gene is TRBJ2-7, the V gene TRBV10-3, with TRBD1 as a possible D gene (6 bases). V lost 10 bases and J 2 bases, leaving 21 bases between the germline ends. Per the germline V gene, CDR1 is ENHRY and CDR2 is SYGVKD. The CDR3 is 15 residues long. CDR3 sequence reads: CATRFGSQGPYEQYF. The CDR3 DNA follows: TGTGCCACTCGGTTTGGGTCACAGGGCCCCTACGAGCAGTACTTC.